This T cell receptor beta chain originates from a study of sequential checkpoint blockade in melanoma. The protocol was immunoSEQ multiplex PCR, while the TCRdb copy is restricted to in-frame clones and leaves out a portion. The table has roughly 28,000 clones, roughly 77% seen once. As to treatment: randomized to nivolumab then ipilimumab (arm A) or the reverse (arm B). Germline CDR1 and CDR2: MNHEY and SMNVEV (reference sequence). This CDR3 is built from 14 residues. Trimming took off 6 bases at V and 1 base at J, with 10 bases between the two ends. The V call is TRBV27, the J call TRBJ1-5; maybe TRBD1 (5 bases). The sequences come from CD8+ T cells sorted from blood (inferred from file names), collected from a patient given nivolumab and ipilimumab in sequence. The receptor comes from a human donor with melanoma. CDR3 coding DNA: TGTGCCAGCAGACCAGGGATGAGCAATCAGCCCCAGCATTTT. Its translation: CASRPGMSNQPQHF.